This entry describes one TCR beta chain. Unmatched junction bases numbered 3, after V lost 0 bases and J lost 2 bases. Germline V CDR1 and CDR2: MNHEY, SVGAGI. The CDR3 contains 15 residues. A multiplex PCR was run with 60 Vbeta primers and 13 Jbeta primers. Profiling relied on immunoSEQ multiplex PCR, and the TCRdb table lists in-frame clones only, not all of them. Found here are over 150,000 clones, about 88% of them singletons; the top ten hold roughly 0.2%. This sample is drawn from a study of cytomegalovirus exposure and HLA in healthy donors. This sequence originates from a girl under three years old in good health and CMV-seronegative. The sample taken for sequencing was PBMCs. The chain combines TRBV6-5 with TRBJ1-1, with 7 nucleotides matching TRBD1. The CDR3 loop reads CASSYSRGVNTEAFF. DNA of the CDR3: TGTGCCAGCAGTTACTCCAGGGGGGTTAACACTGAAGCTTTCTTT.